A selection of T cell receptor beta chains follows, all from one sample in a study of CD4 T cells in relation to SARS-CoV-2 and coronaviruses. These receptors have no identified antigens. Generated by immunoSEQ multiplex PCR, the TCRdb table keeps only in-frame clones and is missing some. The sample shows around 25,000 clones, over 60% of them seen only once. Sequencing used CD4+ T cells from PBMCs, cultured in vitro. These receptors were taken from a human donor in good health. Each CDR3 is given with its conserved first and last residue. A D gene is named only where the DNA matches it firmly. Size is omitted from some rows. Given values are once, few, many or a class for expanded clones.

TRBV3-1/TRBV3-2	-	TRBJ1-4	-	CASSQGRTRLNEKLFF	TGTGCCAGCAGCCAAGGGCGGACACGGTTGAATGAAAAACTGTTTTTT
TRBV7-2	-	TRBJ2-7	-	CASSFLSYEQYF	TGTGCCAGCAGCTTCCTCTCCTACGAGCAGTACTTC
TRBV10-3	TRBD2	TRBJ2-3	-	CAISEPGLADSTDTQYF	TGTGCCATCAGTGAGCCTGGACTAGCTGACAGCACAGATACGCAGTATTTT
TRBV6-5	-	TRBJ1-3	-	CASQSPGLGNTIYF	TGTGCCAGCCAATCCCCCGGTCTAGGGAACACCATATATTTT
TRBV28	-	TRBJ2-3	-	CASSSPPRGADTQYF	TGTGCCAGCAGTTCCCCCCCGAGGGGGGCAGATACGCAGTATTTT
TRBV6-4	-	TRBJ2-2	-	CASSDSQGGDTGELFF	TGTGCCAGCAGTGACTCCCAGGGGGGAGACACCGGGGAGCTGTTTTTT
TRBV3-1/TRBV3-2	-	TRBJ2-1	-	CASSQGVGGGYNEQFF	TGTGCCAGCAGCCAAGGAGTGGGGGGAGGCTACAATGAGCAGTTCTTC
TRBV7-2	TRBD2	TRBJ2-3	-	CASSPGLDALLDTQYF	TGTGCCAGCAGCCCCGGACTAGACGCGCTCCTAGATACGCAGTATTTT
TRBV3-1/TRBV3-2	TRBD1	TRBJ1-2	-	CASSQAGTELYGYTF	TGTGCCAGCAGCCAAGCTGGGACAGAACTTTATGGCTACACCTTC
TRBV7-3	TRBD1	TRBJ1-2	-	CASSQGTGDYGYTF	TGTGCCAGCAGCCAAGGGACAGGGGACTATGGCTACACCTTC
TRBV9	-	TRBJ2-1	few	CASSVANEQFF	TGTGCCAGCAGCGTAGCCAATGAGCAGTTCTTC
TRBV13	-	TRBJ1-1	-	CASRWDGRAFF	TGTGCCAGCAGGTGGGACGGCCGAGCTTTCTTT
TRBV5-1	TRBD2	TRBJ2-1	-	CASSISGTSVYNEQFF	TGCGCCAGCAGCATATCCGGGACTAGCGTGTACAATGAGCAGTTCTTC
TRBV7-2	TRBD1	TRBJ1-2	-	CASSTRTGDYGYTF	TGTGCCAGCAGCACCAGGACAGGAGACTATGGCTACACCTTC
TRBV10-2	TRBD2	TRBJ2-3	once	CASSEPSGGAATQYF	TGCGCCAGCAGTGAGCCTAGCGGGGGGGCCGCTACGCAGTATTTT
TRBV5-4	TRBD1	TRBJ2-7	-	CASSWGQGSSYEQYF	TGTGCCAGCAGCTGGGGACAGGGGAGCTCCTACGAGCAGTACTTC
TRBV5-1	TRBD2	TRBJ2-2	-	CASSPTSGTTGELFF	TGCGCCAGCAGCCCGACTAGCGGGACGACCGGGGAGCTGTTTTTT
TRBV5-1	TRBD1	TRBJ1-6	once	CASSLAGQGVSPLHF	TGCGCCAGCAGCTTGGCCGGCCAGGGGGTTTCACCCCTCCACTTT
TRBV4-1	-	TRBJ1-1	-	CASSQTTVGNTEAFF	TGCGCCAGCAGCCAAACGACAGTAGGGAACACTGAAGCTTTCTTT
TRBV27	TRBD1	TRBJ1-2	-	CASSLSGGDGYTF	TGTGCCAGCAGTTTATCAGGGGGCGATGGCTACACCTTC
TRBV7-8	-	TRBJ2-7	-	CASSSRRDQTYEQYF	TGTGCCAGCAGCTCTCGCAGGGACCAGACCTACGAGCAGTACTTC
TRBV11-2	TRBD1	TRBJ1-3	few	CASSPGDRSGGENTIYF	TGTGCCAGCAGCCCGGGGGACAGGTCGGGAGGAGAAAACACCATATATTTT
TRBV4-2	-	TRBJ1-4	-	CASSLVVSGATNEKLFF	TGTGCCAGCAGCCTCGTAGTTTCAGGGGCAACTAATGAAAAACTGTTTTTT
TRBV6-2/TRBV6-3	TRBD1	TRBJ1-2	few	CASSQGEHYGYTF	TGTGCCAGCAGCCAGGGGGAGCACTATGGCTACACCTTC
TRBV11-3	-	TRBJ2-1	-	CASSPGMGLSSYNEQFF	TGTGCCAGCAGCCCAGGGATGGGCCTGAGCTCCTACAATGAGCAGTTCTTC
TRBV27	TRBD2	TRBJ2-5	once	CASRRGSPLETQYF	TGTGCCAGTAGGCGGGGGTCCCCCCTAGAGACCCAGTACTTC
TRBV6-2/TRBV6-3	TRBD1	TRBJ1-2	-	CASSYTQGQANYGYTF	TGTGCCAGCAGTTACACCCAAGGACAGGCGAACTATGGCTACACCTTC
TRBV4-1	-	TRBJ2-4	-	CASSRGTFGNIQYF	TGCGCCAGCAGCCGGGGGACCTTTGGAAACATTCAGTACTTC
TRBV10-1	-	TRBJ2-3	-	CASSATTATDTQYF	TGCGCCAGCAGTGCGACTACTGCCACAGATACGCAGTATTTT
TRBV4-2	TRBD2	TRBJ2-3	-	CASSQEAAGAGDTQYF	TGTGCCAGCAGCCAAGAGGCAGCGGGAGCCGGAGATACGCAGTATTTT
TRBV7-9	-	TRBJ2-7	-	CASSLVGGASSYEQYF	TGTGCCAGCAGCTTAGTGGGCGGGGCCAGCTCCTACGAGCAGTACTTC
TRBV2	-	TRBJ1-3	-	CASSEVRGSGNTIYF	TGTGCCAGCAGTGAAGTTCGGGGCTCTGGAAACACCATATATTTT
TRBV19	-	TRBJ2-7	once	CASARQRSYEQYF	TGTGCCAGCGCACGCCAGAGAAGCTACGAGCAGTACTTC
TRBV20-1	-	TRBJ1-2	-	CSASEAGELGYTF	TGCAGTGCTAGTGAGGCCGGGGAGTTAGGCTACACCTTC
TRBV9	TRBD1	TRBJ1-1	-	CASSVDPTGGGFF	TGTGCCAGCAGCGTAGACCCTACAGGGGGCGGTTTCTTT
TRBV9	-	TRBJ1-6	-	CASSVVDTYNSPLHF	TGTGCCAGCAGCGTAGTGGACACCTATAATTCACCCCTCCACTTT
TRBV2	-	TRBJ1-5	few	CASSVQANQPQHF	TGTGCCAGCAGTGTACAGGCCAATCAGCCCCAGCATTTT
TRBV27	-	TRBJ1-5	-	CASSRTGNQPQHF	TGTGCCAGCAGTCGTACGGGCAATCAGCCCCAGCATTTT
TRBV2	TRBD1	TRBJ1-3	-	CASRERQGSGNTIYF	TGTGCCAGCAGAGAGCGACAGGGAAGTGGAAACACCATATATTTT
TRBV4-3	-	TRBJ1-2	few	CASSQALLYANGYTF	TGCGCCAGCAGCCAAGCACTCCTTTACGCGAATGGCTACACCTTC
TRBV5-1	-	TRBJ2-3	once	CASNPTGGTDTQYF	TGCGCCAGCAATCCCACCGGCGGCACAGATACGCAGTATTTT
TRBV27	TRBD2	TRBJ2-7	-	CASSSREGLEQYF	TGTGCCAGCAGTTCACGGGAGGGCCTCGAGCAGTACTTC
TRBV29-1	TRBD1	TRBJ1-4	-	CSAGEQGAEKLFF	TGCAGCGCGGGGGAACAGGGGGCGGAAAAACTGTTTTTT
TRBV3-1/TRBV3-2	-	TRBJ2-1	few	CASSQDFRGEQFF	TGTGCCAGCAGCCAAGATTTCCGGGGTGAGCAGTTCTTC
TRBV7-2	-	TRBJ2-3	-	CASSFFTDTQYF	TGTGCCAGCAGCTTCTTCACAGATACGCAGTATTTT
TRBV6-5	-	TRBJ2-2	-	CASSYGQSPNTGELFF	TGTGCCAGCAGTTACGGACAGTCCCCGAACACCGGGGAGCTGTTTTTT
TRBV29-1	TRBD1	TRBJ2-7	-	CSVQRTGMAYEQYF	TGCAGCGTTCAACGGACAGGGATGGCCTACGAGCAGTACTTC
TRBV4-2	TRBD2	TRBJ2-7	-	CASSLDLGEGYEQYF	TGTGCCAGCAGCCTCGACCTAGGGGAGGGCTACGAGCAGTACTTC
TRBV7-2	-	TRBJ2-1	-	CASSLRSGRGSYNEQFF	TGTGCCAGCAGCTTACGGTCGGGCCGGGGCTCCTACAATGAGCAGTTCTTC
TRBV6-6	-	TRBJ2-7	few	CASSYAPGWGKYEQYF	TGTGCCAGCAGTTACGCGCCGGGATGGGGCAAGTACGAGCAGTACTTC
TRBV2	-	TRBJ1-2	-	CASSPGSYGYTF	TGTGCCAGCAGCCCCGGGAGCTATGGCTACACCTTC
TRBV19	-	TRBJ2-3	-	CASSIQRGSSDTQYF	TGTGCCAGTAGTATTCAAAGGGGATCATCAGATACGCAGTATTTT
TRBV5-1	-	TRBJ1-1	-	CASRAGTPGTEAFF	TGCGCCAGCAGGGCCGGGACCCCCGGCACTGAAGCTTTCTTT